These T cell receptor beta chains were read from a single sample in a study of cytomegalovirus exposure and HLA in healthy donors. Assay: immunoSEQ multiplex PCR; the TCRdb copy retains only in-frame clones and omits some. This sample has over 110,000 clones, with over 75% found just once. Sequencing was carried out using PBMCs. These receptors originate from a male donor in good health and CMV-seronegative. The conserved cysteine and the conserved F or W are not part of the CDR3 here. A D gene is named only where the DNA matches it firmly. Size values are once, few and many counts, or a class for expanded clones, and some rows have none.

V gene | clone size | D gene | CDR3 protein
TRBV27 | once | NA | ASSLSPQSYTGELF
TRBV2 | NA | NA | ASSSSRLSYGNEQF
TRBV5-6 | NA | NA | ASTTNGDQPQH
TRBV11-1 | once | TRBD1 | ASSLGQAQPQH
TRBV10-3 | NA | TRBD1 | AISEGGTDQPQH
TRBV7-9 | NA | TRBD2 | ASSLGTSEGSYNEQF
TRBV30 | NA | NA | AWSVPGIDQPQH
TRBV30 | NA | NA | ASQPGIYNEQF
TRBV7-3 | NA | TRBD2 | ASASGTNNEQF
TRBV19 | NA | TRBD1 | ASSPSGTGGYEQY
TRBV4-2 | NA | TRBD2 | ASSHGLAGMYEQY
TRBV2 | NA | NA | ASREGGFHEQY
TRBV19 | once | NA | ASGWPGREAF
TRBV7-2 | NA | NA | ASSLAQGNQPQH
TRBV5-1 | NA | NA | ASSLLNQRVSQETQY
TRBV30 | NA | NA | AWRLVTDTQY
TRBV5-4 | once | TRBD2 | ASSFLASGPLEQF
TRBV2 | NA | TRBD1 | ASSEFRDSHNEQF
TRBV7-9 | few | NA | ASSPTGFSQPQH
TRBV27 | once | NA | ASSLSAGYQETQY
TRBV5-5 | NA | NA | ASSPTGYEQY
TRBV14 | NA | TRBD2 | ASSQEGLAGDSQETQY
TRBV4-2 | NA | NA | ASSQAGGLTYEQY
TRBV6-5 | NA | NA | ASSYFEGEEY
TRBV28 | NA | TRBD2 | ASKTRGEGLSTDTQY
TRBV7-9 | NA | NA | ASSDNTEPGPGYGYT
TRBV11-2 | NA | NA | ASSLESRRAYEQY
TRBV7-9 | NA | TRBD2 | ASSPLAGSTDTQY
TRBV27 | NA | TRBD2 | ASTPREGLYNEQF
TRBV13 | NA | NA | ASSFYAGNNEKLF
TRBV25-1 | NA | NA | ASSEYGGTSAAGELF
TRBV7-8 | NA | NA | ASSFDRGTYNEQF
TRBV2 | NA | NA | ASRVRAATDTQY
TRBV2 | NA | NA | ASSPGTTNTGELF
TRBV6-5 | NA | TRBD2 | ASRGAGTSPYEQY
TRBV5-1 | NA | NA | ASSFAPPGEQY
TRBV11-1 | NA | TRBD2 | ASRWLGGGEQF
TRBV4-3 | large | NA | ASSPTTGSSGNTIY
TRBV10-1 | once | TRBD1 | ASSAGTEYGYT
TRBV13 | NA | NA | ASSLGMGVNNEQF
TRBV4-3 | NA | TRBD2 | ASSQVGLAGGPQF
TRBV10-1 | NA | NA | ASKGGVLAKNIQY
TRBV18 | few | TRBD1 | ASSPPGQTYEQY
TRBV11-2 | NA | TRBD1 | ASSSWTGGAYEQY
TRBV7-9 | NA | NA | ASSKLAVLFSEQF
TRBV30 | NA | NA | AWSMAIGELF
TRBV4-3 | NA | NA | ASSQADVSSGNTIY
TRBV27 | NA | TRBD2 | ASSTLGRLAGGEQY
TRBV6-5 | NA | NA | ASSYLEGVEQY
TRBV11-2 | NA | TRBD2 | ASSPLAGGVETQY
TRBV15 | NA | NA | ATSLSWNLGRHNEKLF
TRBV9 | NA | TRBD1 | ASSYTGGTGELF
TRBV6-1 | NA | NA | ASSPRTYSYEQY
TRBV7-2 | NA | TRBD2 | ASSLAPAGRAYNEQF